This entry lists 29 T cell receptor beta chains sequenced from one sample in a study of lymphopenia after photon versus proton radiotherapy. Method: immunoSEQ multiplex PCR; TCRdb's copy keeps in-frame clones and lacks some. Of some 29,000 clones listed, over 80% were seen once; the top ten hold approximately 50%. Sequences were derived from peripheral blood, sampled from a patient treated with proton-based radiotherapy. All receptors come from a woman aged 55-69 years with cholangiocarcinoma. Some clones in this sample may be carry-over from other donors' samples.

This clone was seen a single time. The chain employs TRBV6-5 and TRBJ1-3, with 10 bases matching TRBD1. Germline V gene data show CDR1 as MNHEY and CDR2 as SVGAGI. The CDR3 totals 15 residues. V lost 7 bases and J lost 3; bases outside the gene matches: 6. In DNA, the CDR3 is TGTGCCAGCACCCGGGACAGGGGAAGTGGAAACACCATATATTTT. It codes for CASTRDRGSGNTIYF.

The V call is TRBV28, the J call TRBJ1-2; possible D gene TRBD1, 5 bases. The CDR3 has 13 amino acids. Germline CDR1 reads MDHEN; CDR2 reads SYDVKM. V shed 6 bases and J shed 4 bases, with 12 bases lying between them. In DNA, the CDR3 is TGTGCCAGCAGCAGGGCAGGAGCCTATGGCTACACCTTC. Its protein product is CASSRAGAYGYTF.

The V and J genes are TRBV5-1 and TRBJ2-3, with 10 nucleotides matching TRBD2. V lost 0 bases, J lost 2 bases, and 3 bases stayed unmatched. Germline V gene data show CDR1 as SGHRS and CDR2 as YFSETQ. The CDR3 has 16 amino acids. The CDR3 region is CASSLGAGGPTDTQYF. Here the CDR3 DNA reads TGCGCCAGCAGCTTGGGAGCGGGAGGGCCCACAGATACGCAGTATTTT.

V and J are TRBV6-6 and TRBJ2-2, with D perhaps matching TRBD1 (5 bases). Trimming pared 2 bases from V and 1 base from J, leaving 8 bases between. CDR1 is MNHNY and CDR2 is SVGAGI in the germline V gene (reference sequence). This CDR3 has 15 residues. CDR3 in amino acids: CASSYGAQNTGELFF. CDR3 DNA: TGTGCCAGCAGTTACGGGGCACAGAACACCGGGGAGCTGTTTTTT.

The chain combines TRBV9 with TRBJ2-3; 11 nucleotides line up with TRBD2. CDR1 and CDR2 (germline): SGDLS, YYNGEE. Trimming cost V 3 bases and J 5 bases; bases outside gene matches: 14. There are 18 residues in the CDR3. CDR3 loop: CASSAPLSVLAGVDTQYF. The DNA of the CDR3 is TGTGCCAGCAGCGCACCATTAAGCGTACTAGCGGGGGTAGATACGCAGTATTTT.

The genes are TRBV7-2 and TRBJ2-7; D is ambiguous. CDR3 length equals 14 residues. Trimming left V 5 bases short and J 0 bases short, with 11 bases between. The germline CDR1 and CDR2 sequences are SGHTA and FQGNSA. The CDR3 DNA reads as TGTGCCAGCAGCCAAGACCTGAGCTCCTACGAGCAGTACTTC. It yields the protein CASSQDLSSYEQYF.

Written as DNA, the CDR3 is TGTGCCAGCAGCGCCAGACAGGGGCCGGTCACTGAAGCTTTCTTT. It is translated as CASSARQGPVTEAFF. The chain employs TRBV7-9 and TRBJ1-1; 8 bases are shared with TRBD1. Germline V lookup: CDR1 SEHNR, CDR2 FQNEAQ (reference sequence). V gave up 5 bases and J gave up 4 bases; unmatched junction bases: 9. The CDR3 is 15 amino acids. Variable domain in full (rest from reference TRBV7-9 and TRBJ1-1): DTGVSQNPRHKITKRGQNVTFRCDPISEHNRLYWYRQTLGQGPEFLTYFQNEAQLEKSRLLSDRFSAERPKGSFSTLEIQRTEQGDSAMYLCASSARQGPVTEAFFGQGTRLTVV.

This clone was detected only a few times. The genes are TRBV19 and TRBJ1-5; a weak D match, TRBD1 (5 bases). V lost 3 bases, J lost 6 bases, and 12 bases lay in between. Germline V gives CDR1 LNHDA, CDR2 SQIVND (reference sequence). This CDR3 comprises 14 residues. DNA of the CDR3: TGTGCCAGTAGTATGTGGGGGAGTAGTCAGCCCCAGCATTTT. This encodes CASSMWGSSQPQHF.

The sample holds a few counts of this clone. The rearrangement joins TRBV7-8 to TRBJ1-2, with no clear D. With 8 bases removed from V and 8 bases from J, the gap between germline ends came to 12 bases. The CDR3 runs 11 residues. The germline V gene encodes CDR1 SGHVS and CDR2 FQNEAQ. For the CDR3, the DNA is TGTGCCAGCGGGAGCAACGGAGGCTACACCTTC. It codes for CASGSNGGYTF.

The chain joins TRBV10-1 to TRBJ1-1; D unresolved. The CDR3 sequence is 15 residues long. The V gene's germline CDR1 is WNHNN and CDR2 SYGVQD (reference sequence). Trimming pared 5 bases from V and 2 bases from J, leaving 15 bases between. The DNA of the CDR3 is TGCGCCAGCAGTCATACTCCCTTCGGAAACACTGAAGCTTTCTTT. Amino acid sequence: CASSHTPFGNTEAFF.

The chain uses TRBV5-4 and TRBJ2-3; tentatively, D is TRBD1 (7 bases). V lost 5 bases, J lost 0 bases, and 16 bases lay in between. This CDR3 is built from 16 residues. Germline CDR1 SGHNT, CDR2 YYREEE (reference sequence). The CDR3 region is CASSGGGRSSTDTQYF. The CDR3 nucleotides read TGTGCCAGCAGTGGAGGGGGCAGATCTAGCACAGATACGCAGTATTTT.

V usage is TRBV21-1 and J usage is TRBJ2-5; TRBD2, the D gene given by the table, was not confirmed from the DNA. TRBV21-1 is listed as a pseudogene. The CDR3 is 18 amino acids. The CDR3 region is CASSKDSGIAGDGETQYF. DNA for the CDR3: TGTGCCAGCAGCAAAGATTCCGGAATAGCGGGGGACGGGGAGACCCAGTACTTC.

V usage is TRBV5-1 and J usage is TRBJ2-1; D may be TRBD1 (5 bases). Germline lookup yields CDR1 SGHRS and CDR2 YFSETQ. The CDR3 runs to 14 residues. The V end was cut by 0 bases, the J end by 1 base, with 5 bases between. CDR3 sequence reads: CASSLGQSYNEQFF. The CDR3 DNA is TGCGCCAGCAGCTTGGGACAGTCCTACAATGAGCAGTTCTTC.

This clone was seen just once. V and J are TRBV19 and TRBJ2-3, with 12 positions matching TRBD1. The trim removed 2 bases at V and 6 bases at J, leaving 9 bases unmatched. The CDR3 loop spans 17 amino acids. The germline gives CDR1 LNHDA, CDR2 SQIVND (reference sequence). The chain's CDR3 is CASSITPGQGARDTQYF. DNA of the CDR3: TGTGCCAGTAGTATAACGCCGGGACAGGGGGCGCGGGATACGCAGTATTTT.

The chain has TRBV7-3 and TRBJ2-3; D is possibly TRBD1 (5 bases). Germline V gene data show CDR1 as SGHTA and CDR2 as FQGTGA. Trimming left V 4 bases short and J 4 bases short, with 9 bases between. The CDR3 has 13 residues. Here the CDR3 reads CASSYQGADTQYF. CDR3 nucleotide sequence: TGTGCCAGCAGCTATCAGGGTGCAGATACGCAGTATTTT.

The gene calls are TRBV11-1 and TRBJ1-2; 9 positions agree with TRBD1. The trim removed 5 bases at V and 5 bases at J, leaving 6 bases unmatched. Germline V lookup: CDR1 SGHAT, CDR2 FQDESV (reference sequence). The CDR3 extends over 14 amino acids. The CDR3 DNA reads as TGTGCCAGCAGCCCACAGGGGGCTGGATATGGCTACACCTTC. Its protein product is CASSPQGAGYGYTF.

This clone was seen a single time. This rearrangement joins TRBV5-1 to TRBJ2-5; no definite D call. The CDR3 has 14 residues. Germline CDR1 is SGHRS and CDR2 is YFSETQ. V shed 0 bases and J shed 4 bases, with 10 bases lying between them. CDR3 sequence (DNA): TGCGCCAGCAGCTTGGTCCCGCAACGAGAGACCCAGTACTTC. Protein sequence: CASSLVPQRETQYF.

The chain combines TRBV18 with TRBJ1-3; D might be TRBD1 (5 bases). From germline, CDR1 is KGHSH and CDR2 LQKENI. The CDR3 sequence is 16 residues long. V was pared by 0 bases and J by 0 bases, with 9 bases between. CDR3 sequence (DNA): TGTGCCAGCTCACCACCTTCCAGGGCCTCTGGAAACACCATATATTTT. Its protein product is CASSPPSRASGNTIYF.

V is TRBV2 and J is TRBJ1-4; possibly TRBD1 for D (5 bases). The CDR3 has 16 residues. CDR1 and CDR2 (germline): SNHLY, FYNNEI. The V end lost 3 bases, the J end lost 7 bases, and 18 bases lay between the germline ends. CDR3 in DNA: TGTGCCAGCAGTGAGGGGATCAGGTCGGGACCTGAAAAACTGTTTTTT. Protein: CASSEGIRSGPEKLFF.

The rearrangement links TRBV4-3 to TRBJ2-2; D is unclear. The length of the CDR3 is 14 residues. Trimming pared 0 bases from V and 6 bases from J, leaving 8 bases between. CDR1 LGHNA and CDR2 YSLEER come from the germline V gene. This chain's CDR3 is CASSQEGTPGELFF. The CDR3, as DNA: TGCGCCAGCAGCCAAGAAGGAACCCCCGGGGAGCTGTTTTTT.

The chain has TRBV4-1 and TRBJ1-1; D is perhaps TRBD1 (5 bases). CDR1 is MGHRA, CDR2 YSYEKL, per germline. The CDR3 length is 14 residues. V was shortened by 2 bases and J by 4 bases, with 11 bases between the two germline ends. The CDR3 region is CASSQSGGGTEAFF. The CDR3 DNA reads as TGCGCCAGCAGCCAAAGTGGGGGAGGCACTGAAGCTTTCTTT.

The J gene is TRBJ2-7, the V gene TRBV7-6; D is perhaps TRBD1 (5 bases). The germline V gene has CDR1 SGHVS and CDR2 FNYEAQ. This CDR3 has 13 residues. Trimming left V 5 bases short and J 7 bases short, with 15 bases between. The chain's CDR3 is CASSRTSFDEQYF. The CDR3 DNA follows: TGTGCCAGCAGCCGGACATCCTTCGATGAGCAGTACTTC.

This chain joins TRBV19 and TRBJ2-7, with D perhaps matching TRBD1 (5 bases). From germline, CDR1 is LNHDA and CDR2 SQIVND (reference sequence). The V end lost 4 bases, the J end lost 1 base, and 8 bases lay between the germline ends. This CDR3 is 13 amino acids long. The DNA of the CDR3 is TGTGCCAGTAGTAAGACAGTATCCTACGAGCAGTACTTC. Residues: CASSKTVSYEQYF.

The V gene is TRBV18, the J gene TRBJ2-7, with 8 bases lining up with TRBD1. J gave up 3 bases and V 3 bases, and 4 bases lay outside the gene matches. Germline V gives CDR1 KGHSH, CDR2 LQKENI. The CDR3 runs to 14 residues. CDR3 protein: CASSPRTGHYEQYF. The CDR3 DNA follows: TGTGCCAGCTCACCGAGGACAGGGCACTACGAGCAGTACTTC.

This clone has just a few counts. The V call is TRBV19, the J call TRBJ1-5; D remains ambiguous. This CDR3 comprises 14 residues. Looked up from germline, CDR1 is LNHDA and CDR2 is SQIVND (reference sequence). Trimming stripped 5 bases from V and 7 bases from J, with 15 bases between. CDR3 protein: CASSSGPRQQPQHF. In DNA form, the CDR3 reads TGTGCCAGTAGTTCCGGGCCGCGGCAGCAGCCCCAGCATTTT.

The rearrangement joins TRBV4-1 to TRBJ2-2; tentatively, D is TRBD1 (5 bases). Germline loops: CDR1 MGHRA, CDR2 YSYEKL. The CDR3 spans 17 residues. V was pared by 4 bases and J by 3 bases, with 18 bases between. The CDR3 region is CASSRNSRGADTGELFF. The CDR3, as DNA: TGCGCCAGCAGCCGGAATAGCCGTGGGGCAGACACCGGGGAGCTGTTTTTT.

The chain employs TRBV6-5 and TRBJ1-2, with D unresolved. The V gene lost 11 bases and the J gene lost 7 bases, with 17 bases spanning the gap. CDR3 length equals 12 residues. From germline, CDR1 is MNHEY and CDR2 SVGAGI. The CDR3 DNA reads as TGTGCCTCTTGGGTAGGGTTCGGTGGCTACACCTTC. Its protein product is CASWVGFGGYTF.

This clone was detected once. The DNA of the CDR3 is TGCAGCGTTGAGTCGGCTACGGATTCCTACAATGAGCAGTTCTTC. Its translation: CSVESATDSYNEQFF. This rearrangement joins TRBV29-1 to TRBJ2-1, with D hard to call. Germline lookup yields CDR1 SQVTM and CDR2 ANQGSEA. V was clipped by 3 bases and J by 1 base, with 13 bases between them. The CDR3 consists of 15 residues.

CDR3 DNA: TGCGCCAGCAGCTGGGGGCAGGGGGCTTACACCGGGGAGCTGTTTTTT. Protein sequence: CASSWGQGAYTGELFF. The chain uses TRBV5-1 and TRBJ2-2; 8 nucleotides line up with TRBD1. CDR1 is SGHRS and CDR2 is YFSETQ in the germline V gene. This CDR3 is built from 16 residues. The V gene end was trimmed by 3 bases and the J gene end by 3 bases; junction bases not matched to a gene: 7.